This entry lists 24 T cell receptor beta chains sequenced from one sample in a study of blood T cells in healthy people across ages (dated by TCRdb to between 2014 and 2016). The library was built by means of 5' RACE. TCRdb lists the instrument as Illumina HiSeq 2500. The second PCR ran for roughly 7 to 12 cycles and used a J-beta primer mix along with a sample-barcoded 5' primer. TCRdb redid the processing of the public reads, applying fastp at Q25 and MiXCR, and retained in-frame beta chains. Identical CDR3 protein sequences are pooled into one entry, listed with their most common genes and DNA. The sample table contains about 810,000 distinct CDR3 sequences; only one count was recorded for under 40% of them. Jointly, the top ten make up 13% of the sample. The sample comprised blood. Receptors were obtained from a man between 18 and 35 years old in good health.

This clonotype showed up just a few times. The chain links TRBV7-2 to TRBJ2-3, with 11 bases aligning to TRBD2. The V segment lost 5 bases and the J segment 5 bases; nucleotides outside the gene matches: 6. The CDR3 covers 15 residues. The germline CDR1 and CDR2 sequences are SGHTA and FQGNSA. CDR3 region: CASSLLAGGVDTQYF. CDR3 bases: TGTGCCAGCAGCCTCCTAGCGGGGGGAGTAGATACGCAGTATTTT.

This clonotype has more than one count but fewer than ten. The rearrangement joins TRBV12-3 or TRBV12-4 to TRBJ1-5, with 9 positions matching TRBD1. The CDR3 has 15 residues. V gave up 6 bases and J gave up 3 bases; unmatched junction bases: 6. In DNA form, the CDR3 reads TGTGCCAGCAGCCCCGGGACAGGGTTCAATCAGCCCCAGCATTTT. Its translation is CASSPGTGFNQPQHF.

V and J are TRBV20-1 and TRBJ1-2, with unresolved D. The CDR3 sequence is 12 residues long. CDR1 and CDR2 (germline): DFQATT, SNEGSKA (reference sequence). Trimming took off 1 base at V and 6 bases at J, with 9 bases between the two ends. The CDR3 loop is CSARGGVDGYTF. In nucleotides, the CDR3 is TGCAGTGCTAGAGGTGGTGTTGATGGCTACACCTTC.

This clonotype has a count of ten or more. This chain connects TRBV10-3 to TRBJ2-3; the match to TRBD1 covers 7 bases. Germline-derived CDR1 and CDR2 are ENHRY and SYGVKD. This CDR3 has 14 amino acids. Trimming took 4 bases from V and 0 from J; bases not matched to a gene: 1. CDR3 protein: CAISGTGSTDTQYF. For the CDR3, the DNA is TGTGCCATCAGTGGGACAGGCAGCACAGATACGCAGTATTTT.

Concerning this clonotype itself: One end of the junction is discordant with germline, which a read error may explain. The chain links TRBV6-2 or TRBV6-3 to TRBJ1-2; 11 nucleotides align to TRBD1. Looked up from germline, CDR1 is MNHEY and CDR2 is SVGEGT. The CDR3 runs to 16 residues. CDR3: CASSYRTGGVDYGNTF. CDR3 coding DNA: TGTGCCAGCAGTTACCGGACAGGGGGCGTCGACTATGGCAACACCTTC.

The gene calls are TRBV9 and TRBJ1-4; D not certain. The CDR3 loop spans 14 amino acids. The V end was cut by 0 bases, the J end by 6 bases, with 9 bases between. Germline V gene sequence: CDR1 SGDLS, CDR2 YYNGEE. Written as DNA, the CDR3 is TGTGCCAGCAGCGTAGGCGACATCTATGAAAAACTGTTTTTT. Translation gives CASSVGDIYEKLFF.

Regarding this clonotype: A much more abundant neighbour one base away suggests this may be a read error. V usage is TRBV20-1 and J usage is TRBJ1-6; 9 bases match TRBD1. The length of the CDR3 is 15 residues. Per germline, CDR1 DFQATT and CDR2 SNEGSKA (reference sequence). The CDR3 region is CSAPYIGQGNSPPHF. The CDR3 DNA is TGCAGTGCTCCTTACATAGGACAGGGGAATTCACCCCCCCACTTT.

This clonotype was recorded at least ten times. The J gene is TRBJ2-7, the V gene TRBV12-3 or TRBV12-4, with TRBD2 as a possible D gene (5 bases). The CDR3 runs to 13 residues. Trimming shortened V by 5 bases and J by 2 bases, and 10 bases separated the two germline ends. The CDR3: CASSLTGTYEQYF. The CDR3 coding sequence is TGTGCCAGCAGTCTCACGGGGACCTACGAGCAGTACTTC.

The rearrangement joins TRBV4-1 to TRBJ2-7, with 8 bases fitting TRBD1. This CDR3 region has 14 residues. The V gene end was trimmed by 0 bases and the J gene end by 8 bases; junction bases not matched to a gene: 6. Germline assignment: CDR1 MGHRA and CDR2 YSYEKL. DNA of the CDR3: TGCGCCAGCAGCCAAGACCCGGACAGGGAGAAGCAGTACTTC. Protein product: CASSQDPDREKQYF.

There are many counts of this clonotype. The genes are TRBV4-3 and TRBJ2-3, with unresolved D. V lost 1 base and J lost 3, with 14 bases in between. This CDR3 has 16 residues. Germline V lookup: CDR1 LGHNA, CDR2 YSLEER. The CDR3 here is CASSQAGQSFTDTQYF. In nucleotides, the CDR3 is TGCGCCAGCAGCCAAGCCGGGCAGAGTTTTACAGATACGCAGTATTTT.

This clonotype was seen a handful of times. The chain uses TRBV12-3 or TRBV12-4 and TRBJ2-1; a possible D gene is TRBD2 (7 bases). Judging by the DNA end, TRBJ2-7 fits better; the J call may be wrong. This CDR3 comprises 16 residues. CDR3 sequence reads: CASRQRGREYYNEQYF. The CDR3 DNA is TGTGCCAGCAGGCAAAGGGGGAGGGAGTACTACAATGAGCAGTACTTC.

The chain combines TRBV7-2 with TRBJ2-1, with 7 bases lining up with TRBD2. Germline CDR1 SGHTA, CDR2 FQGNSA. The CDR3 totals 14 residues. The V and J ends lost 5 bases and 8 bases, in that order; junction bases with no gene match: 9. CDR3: CASSLAGERDEQFF. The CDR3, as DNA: TGTGCCAGCAGCCTGGCGGGGGAACGGGATGAGCAGTTCTTC.

The CDR3 nucleotides read TGCAGTGCTAGAGTGGGGGGCTACACCTTC. Its translation: CSARVGGYTF. The rearrangement joins TRBV20-1 to TRBJ1-2; unclear D gene. The CDR3 length is 10 residues. The V end lost 1 base, the J end lost 8 bases, and 5 bases lay between the germline ends. Germline lookup yields CDR1 DFQATT and CDR2 SNEGSKA (reference sequence).

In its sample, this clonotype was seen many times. This CDR3 is CASTRALAEETQYF. The CDR3 DNA reads TGTGCCAGCACGCGGGCCCTAGCAGAAGAGACCCAGTACTTC. The chain has TRBV7-2 and TRBJ2-5, with a possible D match to TRBD2 (5 bases). CDR1 and CDR2 from the germline V gene are SGHTA and FQGNSA. CDR3 length: 14 residues. Deletions cut 7 bases from V and 3 bases from J, with 15 bases between.

CDR3 in DNA: TGCGCCAGCAGCCAAGCTGGGACAGGGAGTGGTTACACCTTC. Amino acid sequence: CASSQAGTGSGYTF. The chain recombines TRBV4-3 with TRBJ1-2; 9 bases are shared with TRBD1. From germline, CDR1 is LGHNA and CDR2 YSLEER. The CDR3 sequence is 14 residues long. V dropped 1 base and J dropped 11; count of bases not matched to a gene: 8.

The CDR3 region has the DNA TGCAGCGTTAAGCTAGCGGGGGGGGGCAATGAGCAGTTCTTC. It is translated as CSVKLAGGGNEQFF. The chain couples TRBV29-1 to TRBJ2-1; TRBD2 matches at 12 bases. V was pared by 5 bases and J by 6 bases, with 5 bases of the junction left unmatched. Germline V CDR1 and CDR2: SQVTM, ANQGSEA. The CDR3 is 14 residues long.

The DNA of the CDR3 is TGTGCCAGCACCCCGACCCGGGACACCGGGGAGCTGTTTTTT. It encodes CASTPTRDTGELFF. The chain uses TRBV12-3 or TRBV12-4 and TRBJ2-2, with D unclear. This CDR3 comprises 14 residues. Trimming took 7 bases from V and 3 from J, leaving 12 bases between them.

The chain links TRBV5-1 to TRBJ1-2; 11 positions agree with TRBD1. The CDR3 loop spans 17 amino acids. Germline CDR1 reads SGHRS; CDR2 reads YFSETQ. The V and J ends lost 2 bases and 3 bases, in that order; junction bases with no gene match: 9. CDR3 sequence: CASSFLSGQGADYGYTF. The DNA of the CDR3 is TGCGCCAGCAGCTTTTTGTCTGGACAGGGGGCAGACTATGGCTACACCTTC.

CDR3 DNA sequence: TGCGCCAGCAGCTCAATCCCGACAGGGCCACTCTCTGGAAACACCATATATTTT. It yields the protein CASSSIPTGPLSGNTIYF. V gene TRBV5-1 combines with J gene TRBJ1-3; 7 bases line up with TRBD1. J was trimmed by 0 bases and V by 3 bases; bases with no gene match: 12. CDR1 and CDR2 (germline): SGHRS, YFSETQ. The CDR3 spans 18 residues.

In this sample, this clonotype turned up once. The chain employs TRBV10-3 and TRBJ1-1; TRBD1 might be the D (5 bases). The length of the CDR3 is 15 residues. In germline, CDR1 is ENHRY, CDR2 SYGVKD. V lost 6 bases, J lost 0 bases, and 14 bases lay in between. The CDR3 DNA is TGTGCCATCAGGGGGGGTCGGGGAATGAACACTGAAGCTTTCTTT. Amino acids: CAIRGGRGMNTEAFF.

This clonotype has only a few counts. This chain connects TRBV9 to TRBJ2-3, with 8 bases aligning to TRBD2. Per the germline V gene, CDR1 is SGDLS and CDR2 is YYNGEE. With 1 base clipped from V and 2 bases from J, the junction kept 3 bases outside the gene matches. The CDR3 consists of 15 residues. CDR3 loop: CASSVNGGATDTQYF. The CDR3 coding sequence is TGTGCCAGCAGCGTAAACGGGGGGGCCACAGATACGCAGTATTTT.

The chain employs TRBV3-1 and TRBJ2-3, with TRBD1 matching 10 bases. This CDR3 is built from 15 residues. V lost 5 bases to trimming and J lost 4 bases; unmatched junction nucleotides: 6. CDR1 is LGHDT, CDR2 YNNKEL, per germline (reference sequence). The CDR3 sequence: CASSTRQGAADTQYF. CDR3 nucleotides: TGTGCCAGCAGCACTCGACAGGGGGCCGCAGATACGCAGTATTTT.

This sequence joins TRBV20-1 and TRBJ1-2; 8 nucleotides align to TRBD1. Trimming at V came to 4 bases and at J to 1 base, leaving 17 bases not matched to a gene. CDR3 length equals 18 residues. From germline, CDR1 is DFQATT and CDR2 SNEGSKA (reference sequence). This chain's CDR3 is CSAKDRLSRTGINYGYTF. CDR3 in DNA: TGCAGTGCTAAAGATCGGCTTAGCCGGACAGGGATTAACTATGGCTACACCTTC.

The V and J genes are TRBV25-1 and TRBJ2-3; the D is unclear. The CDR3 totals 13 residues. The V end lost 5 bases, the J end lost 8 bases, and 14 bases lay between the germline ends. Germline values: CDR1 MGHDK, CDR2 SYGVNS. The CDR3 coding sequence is TGTGCCAGCAGTCAACCAGTTGGGCGTACGCAGTATTTT. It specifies CASSQPVGRTQYF.